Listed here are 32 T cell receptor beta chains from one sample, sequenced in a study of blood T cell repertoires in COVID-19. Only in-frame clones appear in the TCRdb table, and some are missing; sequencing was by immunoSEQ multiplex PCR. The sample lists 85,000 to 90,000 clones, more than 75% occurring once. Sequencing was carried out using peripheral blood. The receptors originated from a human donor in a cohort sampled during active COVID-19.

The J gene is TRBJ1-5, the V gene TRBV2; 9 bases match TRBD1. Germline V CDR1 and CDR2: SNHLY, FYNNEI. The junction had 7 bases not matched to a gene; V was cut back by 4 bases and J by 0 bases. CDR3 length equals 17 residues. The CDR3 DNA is TGTGCCAGCAGTGGGGGACAGGGACCTTATAGCAATCAGCCCCAGCATTTT. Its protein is CASSGGQGPYSNQPQHF.

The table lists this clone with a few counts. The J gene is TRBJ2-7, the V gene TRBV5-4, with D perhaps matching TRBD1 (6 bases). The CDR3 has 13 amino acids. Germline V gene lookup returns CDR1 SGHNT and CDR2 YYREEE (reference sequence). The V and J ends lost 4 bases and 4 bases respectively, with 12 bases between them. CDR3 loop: CASSSSTGYEQYF. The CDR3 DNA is TGTGCCAGCAGCAGCTCCACAGGGTACGAGCAGTACTTC.

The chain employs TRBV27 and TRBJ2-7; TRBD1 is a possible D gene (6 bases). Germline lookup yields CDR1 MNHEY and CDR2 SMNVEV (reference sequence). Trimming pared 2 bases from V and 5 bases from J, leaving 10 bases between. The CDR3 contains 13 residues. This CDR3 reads CASSLRGLDEQYF. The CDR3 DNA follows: TGTGCCAGCAGTTTAAGGGGGTTGGACGAGCAGTACTTC.

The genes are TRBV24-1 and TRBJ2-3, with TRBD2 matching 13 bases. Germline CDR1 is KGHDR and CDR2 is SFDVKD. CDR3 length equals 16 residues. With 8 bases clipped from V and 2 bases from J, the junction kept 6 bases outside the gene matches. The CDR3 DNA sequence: TGTGCCACCAAGGACGGACTAGCGGGAGACACAGATACGCAGTATTTT. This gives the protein CATKDGLAGDTDTQYF.

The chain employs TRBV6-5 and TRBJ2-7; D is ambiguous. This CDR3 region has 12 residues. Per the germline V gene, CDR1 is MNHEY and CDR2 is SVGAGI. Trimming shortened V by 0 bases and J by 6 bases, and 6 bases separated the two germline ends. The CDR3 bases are TGTGCCAGCAGTTACTCGCTCGGCGAGCAGTACTTC. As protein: CASSYSLGEQYF.

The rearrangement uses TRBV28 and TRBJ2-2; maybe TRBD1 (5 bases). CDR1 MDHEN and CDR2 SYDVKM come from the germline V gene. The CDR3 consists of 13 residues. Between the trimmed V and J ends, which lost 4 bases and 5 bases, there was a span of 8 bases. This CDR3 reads CASSSTGTGELFF. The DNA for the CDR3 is TGTGCCAGCAGTTCCACAGGAACCGGGGAGCTGTTTTTT.

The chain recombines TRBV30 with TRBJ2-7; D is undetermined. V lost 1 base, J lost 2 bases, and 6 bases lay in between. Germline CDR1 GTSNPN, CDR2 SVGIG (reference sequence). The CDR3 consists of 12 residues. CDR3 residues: CAWSAGTYEQYF. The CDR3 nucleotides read TGTGCCTGGAGTGCCGGTACCTACGAGCAGTACTTC.

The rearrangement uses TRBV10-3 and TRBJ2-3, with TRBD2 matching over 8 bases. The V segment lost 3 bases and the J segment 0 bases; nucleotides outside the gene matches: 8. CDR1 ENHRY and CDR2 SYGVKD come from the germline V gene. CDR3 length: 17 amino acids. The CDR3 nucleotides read TGTGCCATCAGTGACCCACTAGCGGCGTCTAGCACAGATACGCAGTATTTT. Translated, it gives CAISDPLAASSTDTQYF.

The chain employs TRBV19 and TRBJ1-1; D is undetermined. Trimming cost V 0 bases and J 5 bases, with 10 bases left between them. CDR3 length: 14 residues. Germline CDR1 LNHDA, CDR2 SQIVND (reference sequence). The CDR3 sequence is CASSIDAAGTEAFF. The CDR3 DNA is TGTGCCAGTAGTATAGATGCGGCCGGGACTGAAGCTTTCTTT.

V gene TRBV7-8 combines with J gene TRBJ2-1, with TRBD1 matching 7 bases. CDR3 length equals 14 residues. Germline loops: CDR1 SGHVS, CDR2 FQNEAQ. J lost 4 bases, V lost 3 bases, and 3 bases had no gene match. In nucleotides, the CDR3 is TGTGCCAGCAGCTTCCGGGACAGTTACAATGAGCAGTTCTTC. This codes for CASSFRDSYNEQFF.

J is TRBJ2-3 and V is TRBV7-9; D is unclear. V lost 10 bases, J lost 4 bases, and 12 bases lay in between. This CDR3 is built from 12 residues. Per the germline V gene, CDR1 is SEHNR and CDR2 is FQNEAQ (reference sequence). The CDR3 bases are TGTGCCACGTTGGGCCTCGCAGATACGCAGTATTTT. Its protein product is CATLGLADTQYF.

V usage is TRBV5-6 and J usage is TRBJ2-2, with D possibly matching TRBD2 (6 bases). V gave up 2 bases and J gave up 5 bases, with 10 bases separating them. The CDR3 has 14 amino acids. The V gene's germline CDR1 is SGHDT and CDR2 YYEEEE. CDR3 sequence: CASSLGAGTGELFF. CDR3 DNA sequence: TGTGCCAGCAGCTTAGGAGCGGGTACCGGGGAGCTGTTTTTT. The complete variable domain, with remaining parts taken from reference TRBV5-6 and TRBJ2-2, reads DAGVTQSPTHLIKTRGQQVTLRCSPKSGHDTVSWYQQALGQGPQFIFQYYEEEERQRGNFPDRFSGHQFPNYSSELNVNALLLGDSALYLCASSLGAGTGELFFGEGSRLTVL.

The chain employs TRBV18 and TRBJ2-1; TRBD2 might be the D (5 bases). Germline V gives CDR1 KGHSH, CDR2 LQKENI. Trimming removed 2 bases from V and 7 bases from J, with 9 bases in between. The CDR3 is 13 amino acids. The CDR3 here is CASSPAGGNEQFF. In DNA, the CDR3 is TGTGCCAGCTCACCAGCGGGTGGGAATGAGCAGTTCTTC.

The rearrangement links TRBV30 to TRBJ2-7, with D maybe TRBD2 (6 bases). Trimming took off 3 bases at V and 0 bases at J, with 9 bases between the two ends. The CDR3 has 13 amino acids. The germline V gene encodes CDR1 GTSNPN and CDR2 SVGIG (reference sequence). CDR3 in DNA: TGTGCCTGGAGCCCTAGCGACTCCTACGAGCAGTACTTC. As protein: CAWSPSDSYEQYF. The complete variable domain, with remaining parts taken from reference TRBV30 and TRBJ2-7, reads SQTIHQWPATLVQPVGSPLSLECTVEGTSNPNLYWYRQAAGRGLQLLFYSVGIGQISSEVPQNLSASRPQDRQFILSSKKLLLSDSGFYLCAWSPSDSYEQYFGPGTRLTVT.

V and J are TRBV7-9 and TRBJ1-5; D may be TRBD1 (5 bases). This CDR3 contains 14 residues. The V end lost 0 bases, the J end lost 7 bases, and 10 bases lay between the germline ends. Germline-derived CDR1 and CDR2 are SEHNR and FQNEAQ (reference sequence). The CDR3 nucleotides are TGTGCCAGCAGCTTAGCGGGGGGGGTGCAGCCCCAGCATTTT. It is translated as CASSLAGGVQPQHF.

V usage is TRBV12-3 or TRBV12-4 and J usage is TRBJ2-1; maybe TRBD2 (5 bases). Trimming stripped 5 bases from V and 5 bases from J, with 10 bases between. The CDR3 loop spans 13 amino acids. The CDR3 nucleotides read TGTGCCAGCAGTCTGGGAGCGAACAATGAGCAGTTCTTC. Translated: CASSLGANNEQFF.

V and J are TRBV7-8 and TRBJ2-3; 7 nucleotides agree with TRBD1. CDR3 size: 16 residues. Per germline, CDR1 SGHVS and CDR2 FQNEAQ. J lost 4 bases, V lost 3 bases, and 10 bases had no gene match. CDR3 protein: CASSLAQNRGPDTQYF. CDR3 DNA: TGTGCCAGCAGCTTGGCCCAAAACAGGGGCCCAGATACGCAGTATTTT.

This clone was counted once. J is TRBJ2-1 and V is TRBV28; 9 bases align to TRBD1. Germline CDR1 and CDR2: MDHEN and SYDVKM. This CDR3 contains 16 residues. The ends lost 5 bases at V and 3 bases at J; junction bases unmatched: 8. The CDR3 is CASSGTGQGFYNEQFF. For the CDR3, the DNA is TGTGCCAGCAGTGGGACGGGACAGGGCTTCTACAATGAGCAGTTCTTC.

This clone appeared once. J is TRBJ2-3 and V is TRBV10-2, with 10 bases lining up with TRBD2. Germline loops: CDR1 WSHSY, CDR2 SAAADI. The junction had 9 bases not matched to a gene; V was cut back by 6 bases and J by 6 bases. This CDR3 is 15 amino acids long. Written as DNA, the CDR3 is TGCGCCAGCAGCCCTAGACTAGCGGGTGTGGATACGCAGTATTTT. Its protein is CASSPRLAGVDTQYF.

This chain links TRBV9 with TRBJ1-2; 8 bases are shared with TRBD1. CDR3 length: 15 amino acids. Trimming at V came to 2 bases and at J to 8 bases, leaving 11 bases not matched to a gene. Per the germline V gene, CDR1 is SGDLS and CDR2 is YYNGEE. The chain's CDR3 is CASSVGQGSGNGYTF. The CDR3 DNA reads TGTGCCAGCAGCGTCGGACAGGGCTCGGGCAACGGCTACACCTTC.

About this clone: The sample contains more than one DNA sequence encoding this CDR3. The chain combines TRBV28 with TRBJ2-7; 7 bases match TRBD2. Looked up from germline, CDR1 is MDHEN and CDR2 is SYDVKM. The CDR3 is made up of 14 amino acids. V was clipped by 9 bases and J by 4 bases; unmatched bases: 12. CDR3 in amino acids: CASSLAEWGYEQYF. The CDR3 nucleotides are TGTGCCAGTTCTCTAGCGGAGTGGGGTTACGAGCAGTACTTC.

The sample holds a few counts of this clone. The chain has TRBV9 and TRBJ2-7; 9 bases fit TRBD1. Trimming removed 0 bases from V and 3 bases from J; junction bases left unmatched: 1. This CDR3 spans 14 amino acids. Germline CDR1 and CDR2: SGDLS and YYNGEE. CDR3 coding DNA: TGTGCCAGCAGCGTAGGGACAGGGGTCTACGAGCAGTACTTC. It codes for CASSVGTGVYEQYF.

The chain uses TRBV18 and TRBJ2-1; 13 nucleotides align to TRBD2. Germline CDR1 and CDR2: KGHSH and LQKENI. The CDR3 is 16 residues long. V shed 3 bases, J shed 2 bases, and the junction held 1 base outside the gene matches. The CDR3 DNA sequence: TGTGCCAGCTCACCTACTAGCGGGGGGGCCTACAATGAGCAGTTCTTC. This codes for CASSPTSGGAYNEQFF.

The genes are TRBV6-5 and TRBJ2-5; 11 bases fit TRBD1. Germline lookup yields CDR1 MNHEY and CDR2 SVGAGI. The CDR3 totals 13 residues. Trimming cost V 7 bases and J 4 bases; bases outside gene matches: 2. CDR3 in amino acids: CASTDRGRETQYF. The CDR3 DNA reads TGTGCCAGCACGGACAGGGGGCGAGAGACCCAGTACTTC.

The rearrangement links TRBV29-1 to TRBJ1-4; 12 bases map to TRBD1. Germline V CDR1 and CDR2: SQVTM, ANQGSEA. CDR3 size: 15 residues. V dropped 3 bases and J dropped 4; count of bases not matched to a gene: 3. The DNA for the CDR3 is TGCAGCGTTGAGGGACAGGGGGCCGGTAATGAAAAACTGTTTTTT. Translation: CSVEGQGAGNEKLFF.

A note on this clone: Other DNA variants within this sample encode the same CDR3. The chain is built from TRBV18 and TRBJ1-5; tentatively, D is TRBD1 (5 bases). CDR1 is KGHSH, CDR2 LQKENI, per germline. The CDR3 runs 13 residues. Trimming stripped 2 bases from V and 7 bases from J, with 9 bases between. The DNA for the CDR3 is TGTGCCAGCTCACCAGGCGGGGACCAGCCCCAGCATTTT. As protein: CASSPGGDQPQHF.

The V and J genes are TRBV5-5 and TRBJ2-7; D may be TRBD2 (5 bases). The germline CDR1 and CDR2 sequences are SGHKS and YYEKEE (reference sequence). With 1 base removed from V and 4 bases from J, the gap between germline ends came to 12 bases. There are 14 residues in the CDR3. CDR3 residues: CASSLTYRGYEQYF. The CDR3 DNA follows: TGTGCCAGCAGCTTGACCTATCGGGGATACGAGCAGTACTTC.

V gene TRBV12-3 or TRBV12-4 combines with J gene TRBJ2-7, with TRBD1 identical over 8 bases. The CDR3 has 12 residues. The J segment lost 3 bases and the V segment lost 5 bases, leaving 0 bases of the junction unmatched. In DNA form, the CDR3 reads TGTGCCAGCAGTGGGACAGGCTACGAGCAGTACTTC. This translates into CASSGTGYEQYF.

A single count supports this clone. The CDR3 here is CASSLAPQGADTQYF. Written as DNA, the CDR3 is TGTGCCAGCAGCTTGGCCCCTCAAGGGGCGGATACGCAGTATTTT. The chain employs TRBV5-6 and TRBJ2-3; D perhaps matches TRBD1 (5 bases). Trimming cost V 0 bases and J 6 bases, with 14 bases left between them. The CDR3 contains 15 residues. From germline, CDR1 is SGHDT and CDR2 YYEEEE.

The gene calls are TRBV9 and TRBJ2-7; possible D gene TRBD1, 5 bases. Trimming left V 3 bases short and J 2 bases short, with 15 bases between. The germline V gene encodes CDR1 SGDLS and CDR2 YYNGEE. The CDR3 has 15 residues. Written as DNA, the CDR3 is TGTGCCAGCAGCGCCCAACCAGGGCCTACCTACGAGCAGTACTTC. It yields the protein CASSAQPGPTYEQYF.

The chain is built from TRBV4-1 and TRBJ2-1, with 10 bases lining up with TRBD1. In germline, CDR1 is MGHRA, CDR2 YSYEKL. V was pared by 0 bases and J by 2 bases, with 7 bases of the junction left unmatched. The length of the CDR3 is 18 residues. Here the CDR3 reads CASSQDGSGQGAYNEQFF. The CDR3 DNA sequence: TGCGCCAGCAGCCAAGATGGTTCCGGACAGGGGGCCTACAATGAGCAGTTCTTC.

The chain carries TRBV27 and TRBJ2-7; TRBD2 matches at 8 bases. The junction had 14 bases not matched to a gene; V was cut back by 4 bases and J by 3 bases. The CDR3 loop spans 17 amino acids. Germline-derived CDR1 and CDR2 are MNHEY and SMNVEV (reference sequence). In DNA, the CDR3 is TGTGCCAGCAGTTCCCATCCCCGGCTAGCGGGCGTCTACGAGCAGTACTTC. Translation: CASSSHPRLAGVYEQYF.